A single sample is the source of the 23 T cell receptor beta chains below, sequenced in a study of T cells in women clearing cervical HPV infection listed by TCRdb under 2018. Library method: the immunoSEQ multiplex PCR assay. TCRdb mirrors the immuneACCESS table, restricted to in-frame sequences. Some clones are absent from its copies; in checked studies, under half trace to an unresolved V gene, and the reason for the others is unknown. The record for this sample contains approximately 22,000 clones. The ten top clones hold almost 10% of the sample. Sequencing was done on a sample of blood buffy coat. The receptor source for this set is a woman aged 18 to 69 with a cervical HPV16 infection that either progressed to CIN3+ or cleared (not recorded which).

Remarks on this clone: The missing CDR3 end, 3 residues past where the read stops, is filled in from the germline J gene. This chain uses TRBV5-4 with TRBJ1-2; a possible D gene is TRBD1 (5 bases). The CDR3 covers 13 residues. Per the germline V gene, CDR1 is SGHNT and CDR2 is YYREEE (reference sequence). V was pared by 1 base and J by 7 bases, with 11 bases between. CDR3 DNA, as far as it was read: TGTGCCAGCAGCTTGAGGTCAGGGTCTGGC. The encoded protein is CASSLRSGSG. The CDR3 in its entirety is CASSLRSGSGYTF.

A remark on this clone: The read finishes 3 residues shy of the CDR3 end, and the germline J gene is used to complete it. This chain connects TRBV2 to TRBJ1-1, with 7 bases fitting TRBD1. With V trimmed by 6 bases and J by 3 bases, 4 bases remained unmatched. The germline V gene has CDR1 SNHLY and CDR2 FYNNEI. The CDR3 length is 13 residues. The chain's CDR3 is CASRSRGYTEAFF. The part of the CDR3 DNA that was read is TGTGCCAGCAGAAGCAGGGGGTACACTGAA. Complete variable domain (other parts from reference TRBV2 and TRBJ1-1): EPEVTQTPSHQVTQMGQEVILRCVPISNHLYFYWYRQILGQKVEFLVSFYNNEISEKSEIFDDQFSVERPDGSNFTLKIRSTKLEDSAMYFCASRSRGYTEAFFGQGTRLTVV.

Points on this clone: The CDR3 end is not reached by the read, which stops 3 residues before it; the germline J gene fills it in. J is TRBJ2-6 and V is TRBV2, with 7 bases fitting TRBD1. CDR3 length: 15 residues. V lost 5 bases, J lost 3 bases, and 4 bases stayed unmatched. Per the germline V gene, CDR1 is SNHLY and CDR2 is FYNNEI. CDR3 DNA (partial): TGTGCCAGCAGTCCGTACAGGGGTGGGGCCAACGTC. Protein product: CASSPYRGGANV. The whole CDR3 sequence reads CASSPYRGGANVLTF.

Worth noting for this clone: The sequence runs out 3 residues before the end of the CDR3; the remainder is reconstructed from the germline J gene. V usage is TRBV30 and J usage is TRBJ1-2; unclear D gene. From germline, CDR1 is GTSNPN and CDR2 SVGIG (reference sequence). This CDR3 is 11 amino acids long. Trimming took off 5 bases at V and 2 bases at J, with 6 bases between the two ends. The covered CDR3 bases are TGTGCCTGGGGACTAAACTATGGC. It is translated as CAWGLNYG. In full, the CDR3 is CAWGLNYGYTF.

As concerns this clone: The sequence runs out 3 residues before the end of the CDR3; the remainder is reconstructed from the germline J gene. The chain combines TRBV9 with TRBJ2-3; D perhaps matches TRBD1 (5 bases). CDR3 length: 16 residues. Germline CDR1 and CDR2: SGDLS and YYNGEE. Trimming shortened V by 0 bases and J by 0 bases, and 11 bases separated the two germline ends. The CDR3 loop is CASSVAGAASTDTQYF. CDR3 DNA (partial): TGTGCCAGCAGCGTAGCTGGGGCTGCGAGCACAGATACG.

Worth noting for this clone: The CDR3 goes on 3 residues after the read ends, and that part is filled in from the germline J gene. The chain couples TRBV5-1 to TRBJ1-1; D unresolved. There are 14 residues in the CDR3. V gave up 4 bases and J gave up 1 base, with 11 bases separating them. Looked up from germline, CDR1 is SGHRS and CDR2 is YFSETQ. Incomplete CDR3 DNA: TGCGCCAGCAGCCGCCCAGCGGGGAACACTGAA. Amino acid sequence: CASSRPAGNTE. The whole CDR3 sequence reads CASSRPAGNTEAFF.

The CDR3 bases that were read are TGTGCCAGCAGCTTGCCCTACTACAATGAG. It yields the protein CASSLPYYNE. The full-length CDR3 reads as CASSLPYYNEQFF. This chain joins TRBV5-5 and TRBJ2-1; D is ambiguous. The read ends 3 residues shy of where the CDR3 ends; the end is completed using the germline J gene. The CDR3 is 13 residues long. The ends were cut back, 1 base at V and 3 bases at J, with 5 bases in the middle. Germline V CDR1 and CDR2: SGHKS, YYEKEE (reference sequence).

The chain's CDR3 is CASSFYGNTGELFF. The covered CDR3 bases are TGTGCCAGCAGTTTTTACGGTAACACCGGGGAG. The chain employs TRBV12-3 or TRBV12-4 and TRBJ2-2; D ambiguous. With the read ending 3 residues before the CDR3 end, the germline J gene is used to fill in that end. This CDR3 is 14 amino acids long. With 3 bases removed from V and 2 bases from J, the gap between germline ends came to 7 bases.

To note about this clone: Sequencing ends 3 residues short of the CDR3 end; the germline J gene provides the rest. This chain connects TRBV9 to TRBJ1-1; D perhaps matches TRBD1 (6 bases). With 4 bases removed from V and 1 base from J, the gap between germline ends came to 11 bases. From germline, CDR1 is SGDLS and CDR2 YYNGEE. The CDR3 extends over 14 amino acids. CDR3 DNA, as far as it was read: TGTGCCAGCAGCCTCGGACAGCAGAACACTGAA. Amino acids: CASSLGQQNTE. The whole CDR3 reads CASSLGQQNTEAFF. The entire variable domain, with the rest obtained from reference TRBV9 and TRBJ1-1, is as follows: DSGVTQTPKHLITATGQRVTLRCSPRSGDLSVYWYQQSLDQGLQFLIQYYNGEERAKGNILERFSAQQFPDLHSELNLSSLELGDSALYFCASSLGQQNTEAFFGQGTRLTVV.

Note on this clone: The read terminates 3 residues ahead of where the CDR3 ends, so the germline J gene completes it. This chain joins TRBV20-1 and TRBJ2-1; D might be TRBD2 (6 bases). Trimming took off 6 bases at V and 0 bases at J, with 18 bases between the two ends. CDR3 size: 16 residues. Germline V lookup: CDR1 DFQATT, CDR2 SNEGSKA (reference sequence). The CDR3 DNA, read in part, is TGCAGTGCATCCCTAGGAGGCGGGAACTCCTACAATGAG. This gives the protein CSASLGGGNSYNE. The entire CDR3 protein reads CSASLGGGNSYNEQFF.

As for this clone: The read ends 3 residues before the CDR3 terminus; that terminus is restored from the germline J gene. The chain joins TRBV5-1 to TRBJ2-7; D perhaps matches TRBD1 (6 bases). CDR1 and CDR2 from the germline V gene are SGHRS and YFSETQ. The CDR3 contains 15 residues. Trimming pared 6 bases from V and 0 bases from J, leaving 16 bases between. The sequenced CDR3 bases are TGCGCCAGCAAAAGGACAGTAAGTGCCTCCTACGAG. It yields the protein CASKRTVSASYE. The whole CDR3 reads CASKRTVSASYEQYF. The entire variable domain, with the rest obtained from reference TRBV5-1 and TRBJ2-7, is as follows: KAGVTQTPRYLIKTRGQQVTLSCSPISGHRSVSWYQQTPGQGLQFLFEYFSETQRNKGNFPGRFSGRQFSNSRSEMNVSTLELGDSALYLCASKRTVSASYEQYFGPGTRLTVT.

A note on this clone: The junction and the germline gene differ at one end; a read error may be behind it. The read is 3 residues too short to cover the CDR3 end, so that end is filled in from the germline J gene. The sample carries other DNA sequences with the same CDR3. The chain uses TRBV11-3 and TRBJ1-6; 7 bases agree with TRBD1. The CDR3 runs 14 residues. The germline CDR1 and CDR2 sequences are SGHNT and YENEEA. The CDR3 bases that were read are TGTGCTAGCAGCTTGACAGGGATAAATTCACCC. Amino acid sequence: CASSLTGINSP. The complete CDR3 reads CASSLTGINSPLHF.

About this clone: The sequence runs out 3 residues before the end of the CDR3; the remainder is reconstructed from the germline J gene. This chain links TRBV30 with TRBJ1-1; 7 nucleotides match TRBD1. The V gene end was trimmed by 4 bases and the J gene end by 4 bases; junction bases not matched to a gene: 9. CDR1 and CDR2 from the germline V gene are GTSNPN and SVGIG (reference sequence). The CDR3 contains 14 residues. Incomplete CDR3 DNA: TGTGCCTGGAAAACAAAACAGGGGATCACTGAA. Amino acid sequence: CAWKTKQGITE. The whole CDR3 region reads CAWKTKQGITEAFF.

In regard to this clone: The read ends 3 residues early relative to the CDR3; the germline J gene fills the gap. The chain recombines TRBV30 with TRBJ2-4; TRBD2 matches 7 bases. This CDR3 spans 14 amino acids. Germline V lookup: CDR1 GTSNPN, CDR2 SVGIG (reference sequence). Trimming cost V 8 bases and J 2 bases; bases outside gene matches: 9. This chain's CDR3 is CAGTGGGTKNIQYF. The DNA read from the CDR3 is TGTGCCGGGACGGGGGGAGGGACCAAAAACATT. Using reference TRBV30 and TRBJ2-4 for the parts outside the CDR3, the full variable domain is SQTIHQWPATLVQPVGSPLSLECTVEGTSNPNLYWYRQAAGRGLQLLFYSVGIGQISSEVPQNLSASRPQDRQFILSSKKLLLSDSGFYLCAGTGGGTKNIQYFGAGTRLSVL.

Comments on this clone: The CDR3 is cut off 3 residues early in the read; its end comes from the germline J gene. V usage is TRBV4-1 and J usage is TRBJ1-2; no clear D. This CDR3 has 13 residues. The germline V gene encodes CDR1 MGHRA and CDR2 YSYEKL. Trimming took 0 bases from V and 0 from J, leaving 2 bases between them. CDR3 in amino acids: CASSQDANYGYTF. The sequenced part of the CDR3 DNA is TGCGCCAGCAGCCAAGACGCTAACTATGGC.

As to this clone: The read halts 3 residues ahead of the CDR3 end, with the missing end drawn from the germline J gene. The chain couples TRBV23-1 to TRBJ1-5, with D perhaps TRBD1 (6 bases). TRBV23-1 is known as an ORF, though its function is uncertain. Trimming left V 3 bases short and J 1 base short, with 19 bases between. The CDR3 is 18 residues long. The CDR3: CASSQVGRGKTSNQPQHF. CDR3 bases read: TGCGCCAGCAGTCAGGTCGGCAGGGGCAAAACCAGCAATCAGCCC.

A remark on this clone: Sequencing ends 3 residues short of the CDR3 end; the germline J gene provides the rest. The rearrangement joins TRBV6-2 or TRBV6-3 to TRBJ2-2; 11 positions match TRBD2. V was clipped by 7 bases and J by 6 bases; unmatched bases: 10. Germline CDR1 reads MNHEY; CDR2 reads SVGEGT. This CDR3 comprises 16 residues. The DNA read from the CDR3 is TGTGCCAGCACCGACCTTTTAGCGGGGGGGCCCGGGGAG. Amino acid sequence: CASTDLLAGGPGE. In full, the CDR3 reads CASTDLLAGGPGELFF.

About this clone: The read comes to an end 3 residues before the CDR3 does, leaving the germline J gene to fill in the end. V usage is TRBV2 and J usage is TRBJ2-7; possible D gene TRBD1, 5 bases. Germline loops: CDR1 SNHLY, CDR2 FYNNEI. The V end lost 8 bases, the J end lost 5 bases, and 7 bases lay between the germline ends. The CDR3 has 10 residues. The CDR3 sequence: CASGAHEQYF. Partial CDR3 DNA: TGTGCCAGCGGGGCCCACGAG.

Worth noting for this clone: The read halts 3 residues ahead of the CDR3 end, with the missing end drawn from the germline J gene. J is TRBJ2-3 and V is TRBV20-1, with 13 positions matching TRBD2. Germline-derived CDR1 and CDR2 are DFQATT and SNEGSKA (reference sequence). The CDR3 runs 15 residues. V shed 5 bases and J 0 bases; nucleotides not matched to a gene: 2. The sequenced CDR3 bases are TGCAGTGCTGGGACTAGCGGGGTTAGCACAGATACG. Translation: CSAGTSGVSTDT. The CDR3, in full, reads CSAGTSGVSTDTQYF.

Turning to this clone: The read ends 3 residues early relative to the CDR3; the germline J gene fills the gap. V gene TRBV5-6 combines with J gene TRBJ2-7; D is possibly TRBD1 (5 bases). The CDR3 is made up of 13 amino acids. The germline gives CDR1 SGHDT, CDR2 YYEEEE. Trimming pared 4 bases from V and 6 bases from J, leaving 14 bases between. The chain's CDR3 is CASSVTGVAEQYF. CDR3 DNA (partial): TGTGCCAGCAGCGTTACAGGTGTAGCCGAG.

As concerns this clone: The CDR3 end is not reached by the read, which stops 3 residues before it; the germline J gene fills it in. This chain connects TRBV20-1 to TRBJ1-5, with D tentatively TRBD1 (5 bases). The CDR3 covers 15 residues. V dropped 3 bases and J dropped 2 bases, with 14 bases sitting between them. The germline CDR1 and CDR2 sequences are DFQATT and SNEGSKA (reference sequence). Here the CDR3 reads CSARSNRKRNQPQHF. Partial CDR3 DNA: TGCAGTGCTAGGTCGAACAGGAAGCGCAATCAGCCC.

Remarks on this clone: The read comes to an end 3 residues before the CDR3 does, leaving the germline J gene to fill in the end. The rearrangement joins TRBV4-1 to TRBJ2-3; no definite D call. The V end lost 3 bases, the J end lost 6 bases, and 22 bases lay between the germline ends. Germline V gives CDR1 MGHRA, CDR2 YSYEKL. CDR3 length equals 17 residues. The part of the CDR3 DNA that was read is TGCGCCAGCAGCCATGCCGCCTTTCCGCGCCTCCCGGATACG. It codes for CASSHAAFPRLPDT. The full CDR3 protein is CASSHAAFPRLPDTQYF.

With respect to this clone: The read ends 3 residues before the CDR3 terminus; that terminus is restored from the germline J gene. The chain is built from TRBV20-1 and TRBJ2-1, with a possible D match to TRBD2 (5 bases). CDR3 size: 12 residues. V lost 6 bases and J 9 bases, leaving 15 bases between the germline ends. CDR1 DFQATT and CDR2 SNEGSKA come from the germline V gene (reference sequence). The CDR3 sequence: CSAKTAGVEQFF. CDR3 DNA (partial): TGCAGTGCGAAGACTGCCGGGGTTGAG.